These 32 T cell receptor beta chains were all obtained from the same sample, sequenced in a study of blood T cell repertoires in COVID-19. The protocol was immunoSEQ multiplex PCR, while the TCRdb copy is restricted to in-frame clones and leaves out a portion. The repertoire includes around 300,000 clones, around nine tenths of them detected once, and roughly 0.92% sits in the top ten. Source material: peripheral blood. The receptors stem from a woman aged 40 to 55 who had recovered from COVID-19.

This chain links TRBV6-1 with TRBJ2-2, with no clear D. Germline values: CDR1 MNHNS, CDR2 SASEGT. The CDR3 runs 16 residues. V was clipped by 1 base and J by 2 bases, with 11 bases between them. DNA of the CDR3: TGTGCCAGCAGTGAAGGCCGGTACCAAAACACCGGGGAGCTGTTTTTT. It specifies CASSEGRYQNTGELFF.

This rearrangement joins TRBV18 to TRBJ2-5, with 13 positions matching TRBD2. J gave up 3 bases and V 2 bases, and 12 bases lay outside the gene matches. This CDR3 spans 19 amino acids. Germline CDR1 reads KGHSH; CDR2 reads LQKENI. Written as DNA, the CDR3 is TGTGCCAGCTCACCAAGGCAAGGACTAGCGGGAGTCGGCGAAGAGACCCAGTACTTC. Translated: CASSPRQGLAGVGEETQYF.

The genes are TRBV12-1 and TRBJ2-3; the table names TRBD1, a call not compared with the DNA. TRBV12-1 is a documented pseudogene. The CDR3 runs 15 residues. CDR3 in amino acids: CASSFVPVCTDTQYF. The DNA for the CDR3 is TGTGCCAGCAGCTTTGTTCCAGTCTGCACAGATACGCAGTATTTT.

This clone occurred once. V and J are TRBV5-1 and TRBJ2-5; 9 bases align to TRBD2. The V segment lost 4 bases and the J segment 1 base; nucleotides outside the gene matches: 8. Germline CDR1 SGHRS, CDR2 YFSETQ. The CDR3 length is 16 residues. CDR3 protein: CASSKTQTSGQETQYF. The CDR3 coding sequence is TGCGCCAGCAGCAAAACCCAGACTAGCGGCCAAGAGACCCAGTACTTC.

The chain couples TRBV27 to TRBJ1-3, with 9 bases that match TRBD1. CDR3 length equals 18 residues. J was trimmed by 2 bases and V by 5 bases; bases with no gene match: 13. The germline gives CDR1 MNHEY, CDR2 SMNVEV (reference sequence). The CDR3 region is CASSTTGTGRFAGNTIYF. The CDR3 DNA reads as TGTGCCAGCAGTACGACCGGGACAGGGCGGTTTGCTGGAAACACCATATATTTT.

This clone was seen a handful of times. The V gene is TRBV12-3 or TRBV12-4, the J gene TRBJ2-1, with a tentative D call TRBD2 (6 bases). CDR3 size: 13 residues. Trimming shortened V by 4 bases and J by 15 bases, and 19 bases separated the two germline ends. CDR3: CASSSGTLEVPFF. In DNA form, the CDR3 reads TGTGCCAGCAGTTCTGGGACTCTCGAAGTCCCGTTCTTC.

J is TRBJ2-5 and V is TRBV6-5; TRBD1 aligns across 8 bases. The V gene end was trimmed by 6 bases and the J gene end by 4 bases; junction bases not matched to a gene: 10. The CDR3 loop spans 15 amino acids. From germline, CDR1 is MNHEY and CDR2 SVGAGI. CDR3: CASSSLQGARETQYF. The CDR3 region has the DNA TGTGCCAGCAGCTCCCTTCAGGGGGCGCGAGAGACCCAGTACTTC.

The V call is TRBV4-2, the J call TRBJ1-4, with 8 positions matching TRBD1. The CDR3 has 17 residues. The germline CDR1 and CDR2 sequences are LGHNA and YNFKEQ. V was clipped by 4 bases and J by 4 bases; unmatched bases: 11. DNA for the CDR3: TGTGCCAGCAGCCTTGGACAGGGAGGAGGTTATAATGAAAAACTGTTTTTT. Translating it yields CASSLGQGGGYNEKLFF.

The CDR3 protein is CASSLSGEQYF. The CDR3 DNA follows: TGTGCCAGCAGCCTTAGCGGGGAGCAGTACTTC. The rearrangement uses TRBV3-1 (or the pseudogene TRBV3-2) and TRBJ2-7; 7 bases map to TRBD2. Trimming removed 4 bases from V and 7 bases from J; junction bases left unmatched: 1. The CDR3 spans 11 residues. Germline V lookup: CDR1 LGHDT, CDR2 YNNKEL (reference sequence).

This rearrangement joins TRBV3-1 (or the pseudogene TRBV3-2) to TRBJ2-7; tentatively, D is TRBD1 (6 bases). CDR1 is LGHDT and CDR2 is YNNKEL in the germline V gene (reference sequence). Deletions cut 3 bases from V and 4 bases from J, with 22 bases between. This CDR3 has 17 residues. The CDR3 bases are TGTGCCAGCAGCCACGGGATGGCCGTCTGGGGGACATACGAGCAGTACTTC. Its translation is CASSHGMAVWGTYEQYF.

The sample holds a few counts of this clone. The chain combines TRBV28 with TRBJ2-2; 7 bases align to TRBD2. CDR3 length: 15 residues. With V trimmed by 7 bases and J by 4 bases, 9 bases remained unmatched. Germline V CDR1 and CDR2: MDHEN, SYDVKM. CDR3 nucleotide sequence: TGTGCCAGCAAGCGCGCGGGAGACCCCACCGGGGAGCTGTTTTTT. The encoded protein is CASKRAGDPTGELFF.

Here the CDR3 reads CASSQVNHQPGVATLEQYF. CDR3 in DNA: TGTGCCAGCAGCCAAGTTAACCACCAGCCGGGAGTGGCGACGCTCGAGCAGTACTTC. The gene calls are TRBV14 and TRBJ2-7; possible D gene TRBD2, 6 bases. CDR1 SGHDN and CDR2 FVKESK come from the germline V gene. The CDR3 is 19 residues long. The V and J ends lost 1 base and 6 bases respectively, with 28 bases between them. The full variable domain, completed using reference TRBV14 and TRBJ2-7, is EAGVTQFPSHSVIEKGQTVTLRCDPISGHDNLYWYRRVMGKEIKFLLHFVKESKQDESGMPNNRFLAERTGGTYSTLKVQPAELEDSGVYFCASSQVNHQPGVATLEQYFGPGTRLTVT.

The rearrangement joins TRBV7-9 to TRBJ1-1, with a weak D call TRBD1 (5 bases). Trimming took 1 base from V and 1 from J, leaving 13 bases between them. The CDR3 extends over 16 amino acids. CDR1 is SEHNR, CDR2 FQNEAQ, per germline (reference sequence). The CDR3 is CASSLVRPQGNTEAFF. As DNA, the CDR3 is TGTGCCAGCAGCTTAGTCCGTCCCCAGGGGAACACTGAAGCTTTCTTT.

This clone was found a few times. CDR3 amino acids: CASSGTGTSGSWYIQYF. CDR3 DNA sequence: TGTGCCAGCAGCGGAACCGGGACTAGCGGGAGTTGGTACATTCAGTACTTC. V is TRBV7-9 and J is TRBJ2-4, with 14 bases matching TRBD2. Germline V lookup: CDR1 SEHNR, CDR2 FQNEAQ (reference sequence). The CDR3 consists of 17 residues. V was clipped by 5 bases and J by 8 bases; unmatched bases: 11.

This chain links TRBV7-7 with TRBJ1-2, with TRBD1 identical over 12 bases. In germline, CDR1 is SSHAT, CDR2 FNYEAQ (reference sequence). Trimming took 6 bases from V and 2 from J; bases not matched to a gene: 10. The CDR3 is 17 amino acids. The CDR3 region is CASSPLGTGGGNYGYTF. CDR3 coding DNA: TGTGCCAGCAGTCCATTGGGGACAGGGGGCGGCAACTATGGCTACACCTTC.

This clone has just one count. The gene calls are TRBV5-1 and TRBJ2-5; 9 bases line up with TRBD1. CDR1 SGHRS and CDR2 YFSETQ come from the germline V gene. The CDR3 loop spans 17 amino acids. The junction had 10 bases not matched to a gene; V was cut back by 0 bases and J by 4 bases. CDR3: CASSLEFGTGSGETQYF. The CDR3 DNA reads TGCGCCAGCAGCTTGGAATTTGGGACAGGGTCTGGAGAGACCCAGTACTTC.

The CDR3, as DNA: TGTGCCTGGAGTGGCAGGGGTCCCTCCTACGAGCAGTACTTC. Translating gives CAWSGRGPSYEQYF. The chain is built from TRBV30 and TRBJ2-7, with D possibly TRBD1 on 6 matching bases. V lost 1 base to trimming and J lost 0 bases, with 10 bases between them. Germline CDR1 and CDR2: GTSNPN and SVGIG (reference sequence). This CDR3 has 14 amino acids.

The chain uses TRBV29-1 and TRBJ2-1; 7 nucleotides line up with TRBD2. V dropped 5 bases and J dropped 1; count of bases not matched to a gene: 23. The CDR3 is 20 residues long. CDR1 is SQVTM, CDR2 ANQGSEA, per germline. The CDR3 here is CSVRRGSGTPRAASYNEQFF. The CDR3 DNA reads TGCAGCGTTAGAAGAGGGAGCGGGACCCCCCGGGCCGCATCCTACAATGAGCAGTTCTTC.

The V and J genes are TRBV10-1 and TRBJ1-1; TRBD1 is a possible D gene (5 bases). Germline V gene lookup returns CDR1 WNHNN and CDR2 SYGVQD (reference sequence). CDR3 length: 14 residues. The ends were cut back, 6 bases at V and 3 bases at J, with 14 bases in the middle. The CDR3 sequence is CASRGPGGDTEAFF. CDR3 coding DNA: TGCGCCAGCAGGGGCCCCGGGGGAGACACTGAAGCTTTCTTT.

This clone has at least ten counts. The rearrangement links TRBV7-2 to TRBJ2-3; 8 bases are a match to TRBD2. The CDR3 length is 15 residues. Germline CDR1 and CDR2: SGHTA and FQGNSA. The V and J ends lost 1 base and 7 bases, in that order; junction bases with no gene match: 7. CDR3 bases: TGTGCCAGCAGCTTAGATCCCCCTAGCGGGCATACGCAGTATTTT. This sequence encodes CASSLDPPSGHTQYF.

V gene TRBV13 combines with J gene TRBJ1-1; a weak D match, TRBD1 (6 bases). Trimming cost V 2 bases and J 0 bases, with 16 bases left between them. This CDR3 region has 17 residues. CDR1 and CDR2 (germline): PRHDT, FYEKMQ (reference sequence). This chain's CDR3 is CASSLWGGPIMNTEAFF. As DNA, the CDR3 is TGTGCCAGCAGCTTATGGGGGGGGCCTATTATGAACACTGAAGCTTTCTTT.

CDR3 sequence reads: CASSLFGRTDTQYF. The CDR3 DNA follows: TGTGCCAGCAGCTTATTCGGTCGGACAGATACGCAGTATTTT. The gene calls are TRBV7-9 and TRBJ2-3; no clear D gene. The V and J ends lost 2 bases and 3 bases respectively, with 9 bases between them. The CDR3 covers 14 residues. From germline, CDR1 is SEHNR and CDR2 FQNEAQ (reference sequence).

The chain combines TRBV2 with TRBJ2-5; TRBD2 might be the D (5 bases). The CDR3 is 13 residues long. Trimming took 6 bases from V and 1 from J, leaving 9 bases between them. Germline lookup yields CDR1 SNHLY and CDR2 FYNNEI. The CDR3 loop is CASRRAVQETQYF. CDR3 coding DNA: TGTGCCAGCAGGCGGGCGGTCCAAGAGACCCAGTACTTC.

The chain joins TRBV7-9 to TRBJ1-3; D is possibly TRBD1 (6 bases). Trimming removed 1 base at V and 3 bases at J, with 16 bases between. The CDR3 runs to 17 residues. Per germline, CDR1 SEHNR and CDR2 FQNEAQ (reference sequence). In nucleotides, the CDR3 is TGTGCCAGCAGCTTAGGCGGCACAGGGATACTTGGAAACACCATATATTTT. This codes for CASSLGGTGILGNTIYF.

This clone was detected once. The chain recombines TRBV2 with TRBJ2-3; D unresolved. Trimming removed 6 bases from V and 0 bases from J, with 13 bases in between. This CDR3 contains 15 residues. The germline V gene has CDR1 SNHLY and CDR2 FYNNEI. This chain's CDR3 is CASRYLASSTDTQYF. Here the CDR3 DNA reads TGTGCCAGCAGGTACCTCGCGAGTAGCACAGATACGCAGTATTTT.

The gene calls are TRBV7-9 and TRBJ2-3; tentative D call: TRBD2 (5 bases). The V end lost 0 bases, the J end lost 5 bases, and 6 bases lay between the germline ends. CDR1 is SEHNR and CDR2 is FQNEAQ in the germline V gene (reference sequence). This CDR3 spans 13 amino acids. DNA of the CDR3: TGTGCCAGCAGCTTAGCGGCGGGAGATACGCAGTATTTT. Encoded protein: CASSLAAGDTQYF. Variable domain in full (rest from reference TRBV7-9 and TRBJ2-3): DTGVSQNPRHKITKRGQNVTFRCDPISEHNRLYWYRQTLGQGPEFLTYFQNEAQLEKSRLLSDRFSAERPKGSFSTLEIQRTEQGDSAMYLCASSLAAGDTQYFGPGTRLTVL.

The chain joins TRBV30 to TRBJ2-5, with 10 positions matching TRBD2. The CDR3 length is 15 residues. With V trimmed by 2 bases and J by 0 bases, 3 bases remained unmatched. Germline CDR1 GTSNPN, CDR2 SVGIG (reference sequence). The CDR3, as DNA: TGTGCCTGGAGTCGAGGACTAGCGGACCAAGAGACCCAGTACTTC. Translating gives CAWSRGLADQETQYF.

This clone was counted a few times. Relative to the germline gene, one junction end is altered; a read error may explain this. The chain combines TRBV7-9 with TRBJ1-1; a possible D gene is TRBD1 (6 bases). The CDR3 totals 14 residues. Germline CDR1 is SEHNR and CDR2 is FQNEAQ (reference sequence). Here the CDR3 reads CASSRQVGDTKAFF. DNA for the CDR3: TGTGCCAGCAGCCGTCAAGTCGGGGACACTAAAGCTTTCTTT.

The rearrangement joins TRBV6-2 or TRBV6-3 to TRBJ1-3; D remains unclear. Between the trimmed V and J ends, which lost 0 bases and 0 bases, there was a span of 15 bases. Looked up from germline, CDR1 is MNHEY and CDR2 is SVGEGT. The CDR3 covers 18 residues. Here the CDR3 reads CASSYSAWAVNSGNTIYF. The CDR3, as DNA: TGTGCCAGCAGTTACTCGGCCTGGGCAGTCAACTCTGGAAACACCATATATTTT.

The CDR3 DNA reads as TGTGCCAGCAGTCCCCTGGACACTGACACTGAAGCTTTCTTT. It encodes CASSPLDTDTEAFF. The genes are TRBV27 and TRBJ1-1, with D possibly being TRBD1 (5 bases). Germline V gene sequence: CDR1 MNHEY, CDR2 SMNVEV (reference sequence). The CDR3 is 14 residues long. V gave up 5 bases and J gave up 3 bases, with 13 bases separating them.

This clone appeared a single time. The rearrangement uses TRBV28 and TRBJ1-5; no clear D. CDR1 and CDR2 (germline): MDHEN, SYDVKM. V lost 10 bases and J 6 bases, leaving 13 bases between the germline ends. The CDR3 has 12 residues. The CDR3 DNA sequence: TGTGCCATCCGACGGGTAGGTCAGCCCCAGCATTTT. Translating gives CAIRRVGQPQHF.

The CDR3 spells CASSPRQGPPDQPQHF. The CDR3 DNA follows: TGTGCCAGCAGCCCTAGACAGGGCCCTCCAGATCAGCCCCAGCATTTT. The V call is TRBV3-1 (or the pseudogene TRBV3-2), the J call TRBJ1-5, with 7 bases aligning to TRBD1. Germline loops: CDR1 LGHDT, CDR2 YNNKEL (reference sequence). The V segment lost 4 bases and the J segment 5 bases; nucleotides outside the gene matches: 11. The CDR3 contains 16 residues.